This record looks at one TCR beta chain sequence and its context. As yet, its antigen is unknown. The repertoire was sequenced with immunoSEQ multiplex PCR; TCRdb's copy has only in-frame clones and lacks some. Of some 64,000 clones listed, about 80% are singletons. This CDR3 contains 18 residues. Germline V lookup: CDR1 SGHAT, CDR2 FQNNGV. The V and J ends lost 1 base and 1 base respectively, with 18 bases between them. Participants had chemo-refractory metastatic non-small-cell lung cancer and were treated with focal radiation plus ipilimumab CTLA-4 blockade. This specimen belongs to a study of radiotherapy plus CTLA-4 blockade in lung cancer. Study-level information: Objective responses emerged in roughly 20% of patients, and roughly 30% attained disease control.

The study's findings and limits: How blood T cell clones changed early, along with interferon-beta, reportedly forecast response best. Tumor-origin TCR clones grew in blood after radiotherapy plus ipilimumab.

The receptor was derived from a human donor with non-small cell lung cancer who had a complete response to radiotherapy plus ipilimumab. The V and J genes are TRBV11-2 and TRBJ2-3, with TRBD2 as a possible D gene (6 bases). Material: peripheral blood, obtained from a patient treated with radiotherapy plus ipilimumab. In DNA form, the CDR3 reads TGTGCCAGCAGCTTAGCGGGGGAGGTCGTCTTTGGCACAGATACGCAGTATTTT. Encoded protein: CASSLAGEVVFGTDTQYF.